The rows below give T cell receptor beta chains drawn from one sample of a study of blood T cell repertoires in COVID-19. The repertoire was sequenced with immunoSEQ multiplex PCR; TCRdb's copy has only in-frame clones and lacks some. This sample has about 59,000 clones; around 80% occur once, and the top ten carry 5.5% to 7.5%. Sequencing was performed on peripheral blood. The receptor source for this set is a man aged 60 to 69 with acute or convalescent COVID-19. Each CDR3 is given without its conserved first and last residue. The order of the fields is V gene, CDR3 protein.

V: TRBV14
CDR3: ASSQGRTGLTDTQY

V: TRBV24-1
CDR3: ATSVTGTSGGYEQF

V: TRBV19
CDR3: ASSSSGTGYQPQH

V: TRBV6-9
CDR3: ASSYVLSSYEQY

V: TRBV11-1
CDR3: ASSPGLRSGNTIY

V: TRBV19
CDR3: ATKPGSRYGYT

V: TRBV7-2
CDR3: ASSRDSNTEAF

V: TRBV5-1
CDR3: ASSVKETQY

V: TRBV5-5
CDR3: ASSLGQGGETQY

V: TRBV5-1
CDR3: ASSLGPQGDRF

V: TRBV18
CDR3: ASSPPRGSETQY

V: TRBV6-2/TRBV6-3
CDR3: ASSLSPFRVTNEKLF

V: TRBV10-3
CDR3: ASWTGGLETQY

V: TRBV28
CDR3: ASSLGQGREQY

V: TRBV6-5
CDR3: ASTSGGQPQH

V: TRBV5-4
CDR3: ASSLDRGSGGNEQF

V: TRBV2
CDR3: ASSLAIYEQY

V: TRBV6-4
CDR3: ASSEETGGGTEAF

V: TRBV21-1
CDR3: ASSKVWDRGGGKLF

V: TRBV2
CDR3: ASSSGGAWEQF

V: TRBV18
CDR3: ASSATLGTDTQY

V: TRBV19
CDR3: ASSPDRDPNEKLF

V: TRBV27
CDR3: ASCPTYSYEQY

V: TRBV4-1
CDR3: ASSQGQGGTYEQY

V: TRBV7-6
CDR3: ASSHPTGTRHNEQF

V: TRBV29-1
CDR3: SVEDDRRTYGYT

V: TRBV6-4
CDR3: ASSPLAGATYEQY

V: TRBV5-4
CDR3: ASSPARVIETQY

V: TRBV19
CDR3: ASSMPDRGYEQY

V: TRBV3-1/TRBV3-2
CDR3: ASSRTRLASEQY

V: TRBV2
CDR3: ASQGNNYGYT

V: TRBV5-8
CDR3: ASSLGTRSSTDTQY

V: TRBV6-5
CDR3: ASRRAGGYEQY

V: TRBV30
CDR3: AWSTPGGGDTQY

V: TRBV7-6
CDR3: ASSSVTGSAYEQY

V: TRBV19
CDR3: ASRGVGTDTQY